This TCR beta chain was captured by sequencing in a study of cytomegalovirus exposure and HLA in healthy donors. There are 12 residues in the CDR3. Trimming left V 5 bases short and J 4 bases short, with 9 bases between. Per the germline V gene, CDR1 is MNHEY and CDR2 is SVGAGI. Whole-study results and caveats: Later analysis placed DRB1 highest and HLA-C lowest in TCR association rates, which differed by HLA locus. A missense DCLRE1C variant was associated with V- and J-gene trimming of TCR beta chains in a later analysis, and an independent cohort replicated the association. Exclusion applied to some V segments, including TRBV6-2 and TRBV6-3, as they were indistinguishable.

Researchers ran the PCR with 60 Vbeta and 13 Jbeta primers. Generated by immunoSEQ multiplex PCR, the TCRdb table keeps only in-frame clones and is missing some. This sample has 170,000 or so clones, with around four fifths found just once. This clone came up a few times. What it binds is unknown. This sequence was found in a woman in her twenties or thirties in good health and CMV-seropositive. This chain uses TRBV6-5 with TRBJ2-7; maybe TRBD1 (6 bases). Material: PBMCs. CDR3 residues: CASSQTGYEQYF. As DNA, the CDR3 is TGTGCCAGCAGTCAGACAGGATACGAGCAGTACTTC.